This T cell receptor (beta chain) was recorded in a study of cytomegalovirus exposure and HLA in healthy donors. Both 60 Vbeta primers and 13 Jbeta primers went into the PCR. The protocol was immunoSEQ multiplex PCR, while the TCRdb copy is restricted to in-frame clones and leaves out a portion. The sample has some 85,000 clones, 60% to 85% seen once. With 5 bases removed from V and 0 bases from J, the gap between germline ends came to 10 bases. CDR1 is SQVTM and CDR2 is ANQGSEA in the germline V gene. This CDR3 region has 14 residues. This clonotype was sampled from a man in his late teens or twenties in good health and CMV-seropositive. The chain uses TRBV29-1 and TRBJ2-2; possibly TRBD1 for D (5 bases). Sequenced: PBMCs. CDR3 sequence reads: CSVRAGPNTGELFF. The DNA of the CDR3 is TGCAGCGTTCGCGCAGGGCCGAACACCGGGGAGCTGTTTTTT.